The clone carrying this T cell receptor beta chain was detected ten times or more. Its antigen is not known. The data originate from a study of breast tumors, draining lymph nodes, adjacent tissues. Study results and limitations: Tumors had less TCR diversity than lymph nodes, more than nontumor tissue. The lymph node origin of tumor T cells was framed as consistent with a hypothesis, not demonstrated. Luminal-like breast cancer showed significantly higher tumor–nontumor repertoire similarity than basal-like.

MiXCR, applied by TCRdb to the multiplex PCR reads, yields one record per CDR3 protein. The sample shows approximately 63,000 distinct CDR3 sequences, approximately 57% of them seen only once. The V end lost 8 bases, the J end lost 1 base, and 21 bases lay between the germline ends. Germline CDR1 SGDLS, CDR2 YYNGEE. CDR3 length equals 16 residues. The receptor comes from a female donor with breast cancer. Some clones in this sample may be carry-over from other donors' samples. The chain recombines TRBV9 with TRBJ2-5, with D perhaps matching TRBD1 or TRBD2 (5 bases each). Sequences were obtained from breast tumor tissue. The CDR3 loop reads CASTQGALVGQETQYF. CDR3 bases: TGTGCCAGTACCCAGGGAGCGTTAGTGGGCCAAGAGACCCAGTACTTC.